The 20 T cell receptor beta chains given below trace back to one sample, sequenced in a study of T cells expressing NK-cell markers. TCRdb reworked the 5' RACE reads into one entry per CDR3 protein, no DNA. The record lists about 430,000 distinct CDR3 sequences, of which the ten most abundant hold 1.4%. Sequenced sample: blood T cells: a sorted CD56 or NKG2C T cell subset, CD4+ or CD8+ T cells, or bulk PBMC T cells (not recorded which). The source of these receptors is a woman between 50 and 59 years old in good health.

The CDR3 is CASSFRVAGANVLTF. This chain joins TRBV5-6 and TRBJ2-6; checking the TCRdb D call of TRBD1 is not possible without DNA. Germline-derived CDR1 and CDR2 are SGHDT and YYEEEE. CDR3 length: 15 amino acids.

This chain joins TRBV20-1 and TRBJ1-4; TCRdb selects TRBD1, and the lack of DNA leaves this call unchecked. The germline V gene encodes CDR1 DFQATT and CDR2 SNEGSKA (reference sequence). The CDR3 loop spans 12 amino acids. The CDR3 is CSANGQVGWLFF.

The chain couples TRBV5-1 to TRBJ2-5. The germline V gene has CDR1 SGHRS and CDR2 YFSETQ. The CDR3 is 12 amino acids. CDR3 protein: CASRTGQETQYF.

The chain combines TRBV10-1 with TRBJ2-3; TCRdb's D call, TRBD2, is unchecked because there is no DNA. Per the germline V gene, CDR1 is WNHNN and CDR2 is SYGVQD (reference sequence). The CDR3 spans 17 residues. The CDR3 region is CASSDSQAGGPTDTQYF.

The chain uses TRBV5-1 and TRBJ1-1; lacking DNA, the TRBD1 call made by TCRdb goes unchecked. CDR3 length equals 15 residues. Germline lookup yields CDR1 SGHRS and CDR2 YFSETQ. CDR3 sequence reads: CASSSTGTVYTEAFF.

This chain joins TRBV6-6 and TRBJ1-2; TCRdb designates TRBD1, a call that cannot be tested without DNA. Germline V gene data show CDR1 as MNHNY and CDR2 as SVGAGI (reference sequence). This CDR3 is 15 amino acids long. CDR3 sequence: CASSYPGQGRDGYTF.

The J gene is TRBJ2-1, the V gene TRBV29-1; no DNA is available, so the TRBD1 call from TCRdb remains unchecked. This CDR3 region has 12 residues. Germline assignment: CDR1 SQVTM and CDR2 ANQGSEA. CDR3: CSQAGPGNEQFF.

The V gene is TRBV5-1, the J gene TRBJ2-5; lacking DNA, the TRBD1 call made by TCRdb goes unchecked. CDR1 and CDR2 from the germline V gene are SGHRS and YFSETQ. The CDR3 length is 16 residues. The CDR3 sequence: CASSLGGVSLQETQYF.

The chain employs TRBV19 and TRBJ2-5; TCRdb reports TRBD1, a call that lacks DNA to check it against. This CDR3 is 13 amino acids long. The germline V gene encodes CDR1 LNHDA and CDR2 SQIVND (reference sequence). CDR3 sequence reads: CASSNTGGETQYF.

This chain connects TRBV7-9 to TRBJ1-2. CDR3 size: 16 residues. The germline V gene encodes CDR1 SEHNR and CDR2 FQNEAQ (reference sequence). CDR3 protein: CASSLEGPRANYGYTF.

V and J are TRBV7-9 and TRBJ2-2; TCRdb names TRBD2, which stays unverified in the absence of DNA. Germline-derived CDR1 and CDR2 are SEHNR and FQNEAQ (reference sequence). This CDR3 comprises 18 residues. The CDR3 sequence is CASSFGTSGRERAGELFF.

The rearrangement uses TRBV5-1 and TRBJ2-7. Germline V gene sequence: CDR1 SGHRS, CDR2 YFSETQ. There are 14 residues in the CDR3. CDR3: CASSSDQRRYEQYF.

The chain is built from TRBV4-1 and TRBJ2-1; TCRdb's assignment of TRBD2 cannot be checked, as there is no DNA. Germline V gene lookup returns CDR1 MGHRA and CDR2 YSYEKL. This CDR3 is built from 15 residues. The CDR3 here is CASSQTSGSRNEQFF.

The V call is TRBV24-1, the J call TRBJ1-2. Germline lookup yields CDR1 KGHDR and CDR2 SFDVKD. CDR3 length equals 13 residues. CDR3 region: CATSDWQSGGYTF.

This chain's CDR3 is CASSLGGPNIQYF. The chain combines TRBV12-3 or TRBV12-4 with TRBJ2-4; without DNA, the TCRdb call of TRBD1 cannot be checked. This CDR3 has 13 amino acids.

CDR3 in amino acids: CASSLGGPDETQYF. J is TRBJ2-5 and V is TRBV12-3 or TRBV12-4; TCRdb selects TRBD2, and the lack of DNA leaves this call unchecked. CDR3 length: 14 amino acids.

The chain links TRBV21-1 to TRBJ1-6. TRBV21-1 is a pseudogene segment. This CDR3 has 15 amino acids. The CDR3 is CASSKVKDSNSPLHF.

The V call is TRBV12-3 or TRBV12-4, the J call TRBJ2-5; TCRdb's assignment of TRBD2 cannot be checked, as there is no DNA. This CDR3 contains 20 residues. The CDR3: CASSLRLWGEREGRTETQYF.

The chain uses TRBV24-1 and TRBJ2-2. Looked up from germline, CDR1 is KGHDR and CDR2 is SFDVKD. This CDR3 region has 16 residues. The CDR3 protein is CATSDLTGSYTGELFF.

The chain employs TRBV3-1 and TRBJ1-1; TCRdb's D gene call, TRBD1, goes unchecked for lack of DNA. The CDR3 loop spans 13 amino acids. The germline gives CDR1 LGHDT, CDR2 YNNKEL (reference sequence). This CDR3 reads CASSRYDRGQAFF.